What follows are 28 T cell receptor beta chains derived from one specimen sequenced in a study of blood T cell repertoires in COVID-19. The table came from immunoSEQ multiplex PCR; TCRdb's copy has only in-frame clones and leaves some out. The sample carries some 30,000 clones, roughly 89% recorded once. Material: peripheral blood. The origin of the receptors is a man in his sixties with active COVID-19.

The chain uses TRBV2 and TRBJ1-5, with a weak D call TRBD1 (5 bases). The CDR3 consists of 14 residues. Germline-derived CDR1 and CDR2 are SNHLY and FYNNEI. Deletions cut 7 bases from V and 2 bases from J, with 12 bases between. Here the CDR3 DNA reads TGTGCCAGCACGGGGCCGGGGGGCAATCAGCCCCAGCATTTT. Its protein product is CASTGPGGNQPQHF.

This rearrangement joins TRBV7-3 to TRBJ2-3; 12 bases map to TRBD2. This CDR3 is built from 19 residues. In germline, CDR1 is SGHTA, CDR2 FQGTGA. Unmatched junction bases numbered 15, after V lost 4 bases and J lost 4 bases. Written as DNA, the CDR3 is TGTGCCAGCAGCTCACAGGGAAGACTAGCGGGGGCGCGGGCAGATACGCAGTATTTT. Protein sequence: CASSSQGRLAGARADTQYF.

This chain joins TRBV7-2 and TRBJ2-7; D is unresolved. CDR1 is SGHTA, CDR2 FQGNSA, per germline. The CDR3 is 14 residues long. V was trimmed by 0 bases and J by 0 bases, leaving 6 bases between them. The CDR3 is CASSLAYSSYEQYF. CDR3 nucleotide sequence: TGTGCCAGCAGCTTAGCTTACAGCTCCTACGAGCAGTACTTC.

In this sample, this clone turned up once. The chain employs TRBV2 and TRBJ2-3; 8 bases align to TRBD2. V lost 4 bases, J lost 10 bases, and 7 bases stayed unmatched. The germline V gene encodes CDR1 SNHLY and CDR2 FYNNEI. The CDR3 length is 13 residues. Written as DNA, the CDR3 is TGTGCCAGCAGTGCGGCCAGCGGGGGCCCGCAGTATTTT. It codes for CASSAASGGPQYF.

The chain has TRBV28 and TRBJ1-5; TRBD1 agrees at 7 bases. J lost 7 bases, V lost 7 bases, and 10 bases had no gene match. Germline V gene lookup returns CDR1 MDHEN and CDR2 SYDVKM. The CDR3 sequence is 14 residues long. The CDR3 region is CASKPSTGQQPQHF. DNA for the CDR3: TGTGCCAGCAAACCTTCGACAGGGCAGCAGCCCCAGCATTTT.

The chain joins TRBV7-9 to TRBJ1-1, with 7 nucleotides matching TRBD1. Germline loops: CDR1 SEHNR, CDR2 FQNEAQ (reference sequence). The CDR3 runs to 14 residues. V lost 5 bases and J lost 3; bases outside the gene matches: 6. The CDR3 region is CASSVSGGDTEAFF. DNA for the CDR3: TGTGCCAGCAGCGTATCAGGGGGAGACACTGAAGCTTTCTTT. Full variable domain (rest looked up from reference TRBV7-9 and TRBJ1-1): DTGVSQNPRHKITKRGQNVTFRCDPISEHNRLYWYRQTLGQGPEFLTYFQNEAQLEKSRLLSDRFSAERPKGSFSTLEIQRTEQGDSAMYLCASSVSGGDTEAFFGQGTRLTVV.

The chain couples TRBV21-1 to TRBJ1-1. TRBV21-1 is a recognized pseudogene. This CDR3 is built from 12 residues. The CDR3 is CASSPPGGLAFF. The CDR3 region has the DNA TGTGCCAGCAGTCCCCCTGGAGGACTAGCTTTCTTT.

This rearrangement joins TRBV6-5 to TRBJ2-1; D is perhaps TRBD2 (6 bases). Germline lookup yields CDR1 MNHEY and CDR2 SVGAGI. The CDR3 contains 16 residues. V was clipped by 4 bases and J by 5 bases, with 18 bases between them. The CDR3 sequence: CASSSLPGGANNEQFF. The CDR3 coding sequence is TGTGCCAGCAGTTCCCTCCCAGGCGGGGCGAACAATGAGCAGTTCTTC.

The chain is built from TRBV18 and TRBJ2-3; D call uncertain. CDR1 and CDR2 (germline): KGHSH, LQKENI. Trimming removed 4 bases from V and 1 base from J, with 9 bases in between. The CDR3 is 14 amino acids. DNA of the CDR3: TGTGCCAGCTCACAATTACGGGGCACAGATACGCAGTATTTT. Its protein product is CASSQLRGTDTQYF.

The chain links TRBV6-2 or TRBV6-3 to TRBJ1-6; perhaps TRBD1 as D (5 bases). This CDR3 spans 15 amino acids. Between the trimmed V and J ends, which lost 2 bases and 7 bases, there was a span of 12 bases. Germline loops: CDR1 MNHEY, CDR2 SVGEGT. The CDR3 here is CASSYTGKGNSPLHF. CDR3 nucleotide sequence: TGTGCCAGCAGTTACACAGGAAAGGGGAATTCACCCCTCCACTTT.

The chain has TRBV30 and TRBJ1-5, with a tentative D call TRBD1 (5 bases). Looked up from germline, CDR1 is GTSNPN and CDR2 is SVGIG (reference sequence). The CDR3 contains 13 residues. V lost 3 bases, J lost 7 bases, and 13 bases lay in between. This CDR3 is CAWSQSGGQPQHF. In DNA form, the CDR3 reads TGTGCCTGGAGCCAGTCGGGGGGGCAGCCCCAGCATTTT.

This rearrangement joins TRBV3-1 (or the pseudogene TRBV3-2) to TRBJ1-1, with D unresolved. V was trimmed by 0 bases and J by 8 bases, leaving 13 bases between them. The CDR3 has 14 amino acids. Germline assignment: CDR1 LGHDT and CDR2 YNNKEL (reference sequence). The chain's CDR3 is CASSQDAGNLEAFF. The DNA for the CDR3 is TGTGCCAGCAGCCAAGATGCCGGGAATTTAGAAGCTTTCTTT.

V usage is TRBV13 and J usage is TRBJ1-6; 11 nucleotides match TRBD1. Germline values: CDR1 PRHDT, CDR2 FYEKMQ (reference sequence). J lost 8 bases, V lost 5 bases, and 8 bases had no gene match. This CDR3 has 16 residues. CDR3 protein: CASSPLGTGGYSPLHF. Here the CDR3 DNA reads TGTGCCAGCAGCCCTCTCGGGACAGGGGGGTATTCACCCCTCCACTTT.

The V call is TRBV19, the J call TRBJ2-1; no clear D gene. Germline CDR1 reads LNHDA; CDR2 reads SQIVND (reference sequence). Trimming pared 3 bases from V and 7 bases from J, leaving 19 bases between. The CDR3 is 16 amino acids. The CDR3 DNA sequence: TGTGCCAGTAGTATCGGTGCTGAGACTCCCTGGAATGAGCAGTTCTTC. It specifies CASSIGAETPWNEQFF.

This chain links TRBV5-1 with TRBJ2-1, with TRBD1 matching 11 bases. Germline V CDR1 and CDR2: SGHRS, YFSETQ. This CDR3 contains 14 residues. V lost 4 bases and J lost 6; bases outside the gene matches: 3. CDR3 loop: CASSPGQGGNEQFF. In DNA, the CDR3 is TGCGCCAGCAGCCCGGGACAGGGGGGCAATGAGCAGTTCTTC. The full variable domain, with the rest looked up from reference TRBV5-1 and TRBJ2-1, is KAGVTQTPRYLIKTRGQQVTLSCSPISGHRSVSWYQQTPGQGLQFLFEYFSETQRNKGNFPGRFSGRQFSNSRSEMNVSTLELGDSALYLCASSPGQGGNEQFFGPGTRLTVL.

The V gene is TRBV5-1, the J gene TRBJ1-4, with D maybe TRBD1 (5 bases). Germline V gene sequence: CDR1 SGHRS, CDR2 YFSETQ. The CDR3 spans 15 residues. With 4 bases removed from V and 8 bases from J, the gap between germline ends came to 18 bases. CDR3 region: CASSLEGKAGEKLFF. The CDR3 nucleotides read TGCGCCAGCAGCCTAGAAGGCAAGGCAGGGGAAAAACTGTTTTTT.

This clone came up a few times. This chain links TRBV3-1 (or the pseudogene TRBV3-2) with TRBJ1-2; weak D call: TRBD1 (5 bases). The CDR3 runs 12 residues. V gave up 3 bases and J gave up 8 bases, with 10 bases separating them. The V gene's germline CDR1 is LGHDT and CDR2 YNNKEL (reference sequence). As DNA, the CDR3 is TGTGCCAGCAGCCAGGGGGGAAACGGCTACACCTTC. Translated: CASSQGGNGYTF.

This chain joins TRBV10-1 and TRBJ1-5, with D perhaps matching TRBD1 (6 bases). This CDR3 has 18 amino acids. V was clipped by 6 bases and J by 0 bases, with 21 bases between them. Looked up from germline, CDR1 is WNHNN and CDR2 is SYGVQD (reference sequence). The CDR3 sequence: CASRGRGAPQFSNQPQHF. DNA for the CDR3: TGCGCCAGCAGGGGGAGGGGGGCCCCTCAGTTTAGCAATCAGCCCCAGCATTTT.

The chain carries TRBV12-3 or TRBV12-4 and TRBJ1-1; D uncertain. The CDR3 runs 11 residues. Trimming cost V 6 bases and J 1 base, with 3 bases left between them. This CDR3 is CASRQNTEAFF. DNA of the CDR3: TGTGCCAGCAGACAGAACACTGAAGCTTTCTTT.

The CDR3 here is CASSYRRGGTEAFF. In DNA, the CDR3 is TGTGCCAGCAGTTACCGGAGGGGGGGGACTGAAGCTTTCTTT. The chain joins TRBV6-2 or TRBV6-3 to TRBJ1-1, with a weak D call TRBD1 (6 bases). V lost 2 bases to trimming and J lost 5 bases, with 12 bases between them. The length of the CDR3 is 14 residues. Germline CDR1 is MNHEY and CDR2 is SVGEGT.

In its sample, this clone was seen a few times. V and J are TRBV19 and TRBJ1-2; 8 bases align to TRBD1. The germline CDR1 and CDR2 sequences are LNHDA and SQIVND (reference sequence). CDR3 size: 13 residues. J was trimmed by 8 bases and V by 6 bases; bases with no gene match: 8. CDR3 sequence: CASRFQGAGGYTF. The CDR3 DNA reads TGTGCCAGTAGATTTCAGGGGGCGGGAGGCTACACCTTC.

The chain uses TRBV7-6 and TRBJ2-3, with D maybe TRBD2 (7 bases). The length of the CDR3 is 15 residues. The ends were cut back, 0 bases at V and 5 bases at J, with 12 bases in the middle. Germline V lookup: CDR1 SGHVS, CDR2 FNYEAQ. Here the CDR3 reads CASSLAGGPVDTQYF. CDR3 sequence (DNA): TGTGCCAGCAGCTTAGCGGGGGGGCCGGTAGATACGCAGTATTTT.

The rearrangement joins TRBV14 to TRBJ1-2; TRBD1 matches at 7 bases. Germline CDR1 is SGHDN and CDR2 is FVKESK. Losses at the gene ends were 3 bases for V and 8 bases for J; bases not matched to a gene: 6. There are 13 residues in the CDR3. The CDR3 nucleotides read TGTGCCAGCAGCCAGGGGACAGCTGTAGGCTACACCTTC. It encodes CASSQGTAVGYTF.

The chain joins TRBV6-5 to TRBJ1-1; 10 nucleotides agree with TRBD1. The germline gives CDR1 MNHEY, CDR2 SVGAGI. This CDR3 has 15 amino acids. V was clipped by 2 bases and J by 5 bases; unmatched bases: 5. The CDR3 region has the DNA TGTGCCAGCAGTTACCTGACAGGGGGCCGGACTGAAGCTTTCTTT. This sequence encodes CASSYLTGGRTEAFF.

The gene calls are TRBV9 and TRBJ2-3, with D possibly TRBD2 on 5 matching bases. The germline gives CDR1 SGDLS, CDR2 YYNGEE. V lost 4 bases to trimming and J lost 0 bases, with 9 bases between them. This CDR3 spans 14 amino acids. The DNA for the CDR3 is TGTGCCAGCAGCCCTAGCTCTAGCACAGATACGCAGTATTTT. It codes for CASSPSSSTDTQYF.

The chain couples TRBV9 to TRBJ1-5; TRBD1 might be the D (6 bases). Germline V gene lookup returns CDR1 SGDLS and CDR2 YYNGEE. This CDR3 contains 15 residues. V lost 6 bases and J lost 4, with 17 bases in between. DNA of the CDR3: TGTGCCAGCAACGAACGGGCAGGGGTTAATCAGCCCCAGCATTTT. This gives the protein CASNERAGVNQPQHF. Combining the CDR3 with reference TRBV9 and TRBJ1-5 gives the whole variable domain DSGVTQTPKHLITATGQRVTLRCSPRSGDLSVYWYQQSLDQGLQFLIQYYNGEERAKGNILERFSAQQFPDLHSELNLSSLELGDSALYFCASNERAGVNQPQHFGDGTRLSIL.

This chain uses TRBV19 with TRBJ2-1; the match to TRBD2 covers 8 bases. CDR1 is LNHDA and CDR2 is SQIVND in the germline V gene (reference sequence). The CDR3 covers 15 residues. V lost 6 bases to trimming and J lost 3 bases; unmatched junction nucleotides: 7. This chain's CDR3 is CASSEGGGNYNEQFF. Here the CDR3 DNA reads TGTGCCAGTAGCGAAGGCGGGGGGAACTACAATGAGCAGTTCTTC. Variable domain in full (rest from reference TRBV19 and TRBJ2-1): DGGITQSPKYLFRKEGQNVTLSCEQNLNHDAMYWYRQDPGQGLRLIYYSQIVNDFQKGDIAEGYSVSREKKESFPLTVTSAQKNPTAFYLCASSEGGGNYNEQFFGPGTRLTVL.

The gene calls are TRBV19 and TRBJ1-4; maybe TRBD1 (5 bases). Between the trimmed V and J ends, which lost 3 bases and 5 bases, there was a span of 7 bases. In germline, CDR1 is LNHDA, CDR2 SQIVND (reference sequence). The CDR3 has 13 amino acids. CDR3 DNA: TGTGCCAGTAGTATCGGGGGAAATGAAAAACTGTTTTTT. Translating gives CASSIGGNEKLFF.